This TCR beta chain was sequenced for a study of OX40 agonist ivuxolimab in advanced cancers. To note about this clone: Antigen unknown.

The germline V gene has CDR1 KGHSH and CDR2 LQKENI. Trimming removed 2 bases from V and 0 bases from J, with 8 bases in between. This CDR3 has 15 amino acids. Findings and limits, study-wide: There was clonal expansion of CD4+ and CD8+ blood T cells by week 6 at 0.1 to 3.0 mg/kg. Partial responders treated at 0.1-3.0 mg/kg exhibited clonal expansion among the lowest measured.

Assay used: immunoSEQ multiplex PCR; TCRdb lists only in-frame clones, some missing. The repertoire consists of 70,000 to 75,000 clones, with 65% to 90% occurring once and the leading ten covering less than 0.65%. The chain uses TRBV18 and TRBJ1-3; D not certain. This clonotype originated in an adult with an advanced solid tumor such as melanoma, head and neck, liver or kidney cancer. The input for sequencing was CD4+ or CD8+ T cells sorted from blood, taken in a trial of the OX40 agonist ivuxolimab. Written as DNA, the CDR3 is TGTGCCAGCTCACCAGGGGAGAGCTCTGGAAACACCATATATTTT. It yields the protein CASSPGESSGNTIYF.